This T cell receptor (beta chain) was sequenced in a study of T cells in Graves' hyperthyroidism and ophthalmopathy (dated 2019 in TCRdb). About the full investigation: Peripheral blood was collected at initial diagnosis, before any treatment. To identify TCR V-J signatures that set the groups apart, the researchers used a discovery cohort of about a hundred patients, made up of roughly 40 with Graves' ophthalmopathy and about 60 with stable Graves' hyperthyroidism. Prospective prediction of ophthalmopathy was tested in an independent validation cohort of 18 to 20 hyperthyroidism patients and 15 to 17 patients who later progressed to ophthalmopathy. The 95 to 100 discovery patients were randomly divided into training and test sets at a 7:3 ratio. The study also compared thyroid tissue and blood T-cell repertoires from several Graves' hyperthyroidism patients. Following sampling, methimazole starting at 30 mg daily was given to hyperthyroidism patients, and high-dose intravenous methylprednisolone was given to ophthalmopathy patients. TCR Vbeta CDR3 sequencing of approximately 140 peripheral blood samples (fewer than 45 ophthalmopathy, 70 to 85 hyperthyroidism and some 17 progressor patients) is reported in the paper.

Graves' hyperthyroidism was defined as stable when no progression to ophthalmopathy occurred over 18 months of follow-up. Hyperthyroidism patients were newly diagnosed, with disease duration under 2 months, and aged 18 to 65 years. Patients with uncontrolled infections, other autoimmune diseases, pregnancy or lactation were excluded. Diagnoses were based on clinical symptoms, serum thyroxine and TRAb, thyroid ultrasound and orbital computed tomography. PBMCs were separated from about 10 ml of fresh peripheral blood using Ficoll-Paque density gradient centrifugation. Trizol reagent was used to extract total RNA, and RNA quality was then checked on an Agilent 2100 Bioanalyzer. Clipping removes 4 bases from V and 2 bases from J, with 5 as the unmatched junction base count. The CDR3 contains 17 residues, cysteine and phenylalanine counted. Only CDR3 DNA is held: 51 bases, read in frame from base 1. As encoded in the germline V gene, CDR1 is SGHTA while CDR2 is FQGNSA.

Summary of the overall study and its limitations: No statistical method was used to set the sample size in advance, and investigators knew the group allocation. During validation, the model predicted progression to ophthalmopathy a median of about 6.3 months ahead of onset, with more than 55% sensitivity and almost 75% specificity. Most expanded thyroid clonotypes (frequency above 0.001) were also detected in blood, a finding suggesting that blood repertoires may reflect thyroid immune responses. A model built on a 13 V-J signature distinguished ophthalmopathy from stable hyperthyroidism, reaching around 87% sensitivity and about 81% specificity in cross-validation and 80%/75% in testing.

A note on this clonotype: Its specific antigen is unknown. Base-call qualities are not available, and no considerably larger clone is one nucleotide away.

The TCR beta CDR3 regions were amplified from RNA transcripts. A first-round RT-PCR of the TCR CDR3 used the HTBI primer set with the Qiagen OneStep RT-PCR kit. Libraries were constructed in a second round of multiplex PCR, after which size selection and purification were performed. Libraries were sequenced paired-end with 100 bp reads on an Illumina HiSeq2000. Under the source paper's analysis protocol: SOAPnuke was used to process the raw data, removing reads that contained adapters or uncalled bases, had a mean Phred below 15, or lacked an exact match to the constant primer or identifier. High-quality paired reads were merged with COPE v1.2.5, and unique nucleotide sequences were defined as clonotypes. Clonotypes were aligned to IMGT TRBV, TRBD and TRBJ reference segments using MiTCR v1.1. The analysis was restricted to V-J combinations with a frequency above 0.0001, which together covered roughly 99% of the repertoires. A TCS score was defined as the ratio between F50 (clonal expansion) and ExV (chaos), using BLOSUM62-based TCRdist between CDR3 peptides within each V-J. Welch's t-statistics and random forest reduced fewer than 550 V-J features to roughly 13, which were used in a naive Bayes classifier (R e1071). TCRdb ran its own pipeline on the public reads, namely fastp trimming at Q25 and MiXCR clone calling, and kept in-frame beta chains. CDR3 protein duplicates are merged, each entry listing the most common genes and DNA. The V and J calls here are based on TCRdb, not the publication. For this sample there are around 350,000 distinct CDR3 sequences; more than 20% appear just once. Of the sample, roughly 80% is held by the ten largest clones.

The TCR comes from a man in his fifties or sixties with Graves' hyperthyroidism. The sequence links TRBV7-2 to TRBJ2-1; TRBD2 agrees with 13 junctional bases. The sequenced material came from blood. The encoded CDR3 is CASSWTSGRIPYNEQFF. The DNA reads as follows: TGTGCCAGCAGCTGGACTAGCGGGAGAATCCCCTACAATGAGCAGTTCTTC.